These 17 T cell receptor beta chains share one sample of origin, sequenced in a study of blood T cell repertoires in COVID-19. Data came from immunoSEQ multiplex PCR; TCRdb stores just in-frame clones and leaves some out. Counted here are some 320,000 clones, 90% occurring once; the ten biggest clones make up around 2.7%. Sequenced sample: PBMCs or T cells enriched from blood (not recorded which). Receptors originate from a man between 60 and 75 years old who had recovered from COVID-19.

The chain employs TRBV18 and TRBJ2-1; D not resolved. This CDR3 region has 12 residues. V lost 9 bases to trimming and J lost 5 bases, with 11 bases between them. Germline loops: CDR1 KGHSH, CDR2 LQKENI. The CDR3, as DNA: TGTGCCAGTTCCGCAACTAACAATGAGCAGTTCTTC. This gives the protein CASSATNNEQFF.

This clone was picked up one time. This chain links TRBV5-5 with TRBJ2-5; 11 bases align to TRBD1. V was clipped by 1 base and J by 3 bases; unmatched bases: 11. Germline V lookup: CDR1 SGHKS, CDR2 YYEKEE (reference sequence). The CDR3 has 18 residues. CDR3 loop: CASSLWMTRDRGEETQYF. In DNA form, the CDR3 reads TGTGCCAGCAGCTTGTGGATGACCCGGGACAGGGGGGAAGAGACCCAGTACTTC.

V and J are TRBV24-1 and TRBJ2-1, with 9 bases matching TRBD1. V lost 4 bases and J lost 4; bases outside the gene matches: 7. Germline CDR1 and CDR2: KGHDR and SFDVKD. This CDR3 has 16 residues. CDR3 bases: TGTGCCACCAGTGACACGGACAGGGGAACATACAATGAGCAGTTCTTC. This sequence encodes CATSDTDRGTYNEQFF.

The chain employs TRBV12-5 and TRBJ2-2, with D possibly TRBD2 on 6 matching bases. The germline V gene encodes CDR1 LGHNT and CDR2 FRNRAP. V lost 4 bases and J lost 1, with 10 bases in between. The CDR3 has 15 amino acids. This chain's CDR3 is CASGWVSGNTGELFF. The CDR3 DNA follows: TGTGCTAGTGGTTGGGTTAGCGGGAACACCGGGGAGCTGTTTTTT.

The chain recombines TRBV6-5 with TRBJ2-7, with D perhaps matching TRBD1 (5 bases). This CDR3 spans 13 amino acids. Per the germline V gene, CDR1 is MNHEY and CDR2 is SVGAGI. With 7 bases removed from V and 0 bases from J, the gap between germline ends came to 10 bases. For the CDR3, the DNA is TGTGCCAGCAATAGGCAGGGCTCCTACGAGCAGTACTTC. Its translation: CASNRQGSYEQYF.

This chain connects TRBV28 to TRBJ2-7, with D maybe TRBD1 (6 bases). Trimming took 6 bases from V and 6 from J, leaving 24 bases between them. The V gene's germline CDR1 is MDHEN and CDR2 SYDVKM. This CDR3 has 16 amino acids. The CDR3 protein is CASREQGPGTTTEQYF. The CDR3 nucleotides read TGTGCCAGCAGGGAACAGGGACCCGGGACGACTACCGAGCAGTACTTC.

This clone turned up a few times. This chain joins TRBV7-8 and TRBJ1-2; no reliable D call. Germline V gene data show CDR1 as SGHVS and CDR2 as FQNEAQ. Trimming shortened V by 1 base and J by 3 bases, and 12 bases separated the two germline ends. The CDR3 covers 15 residues. Here the CDR3 DNA reads TGTGCCAGCAGCTTAGAATCGGGGATGGACTATGGCTACACCTTC. It codes for CASSLESGMDYGYTF. The entire variable domain, with the rest obtained from reference TRBV7-8 and TRBJ1-2, is as follows: GAGVSQSPRYKVAKRGQDVALRCDPISGHVSLFWYQQALGQGPEFLTYFQNEAQLDKSGLPSDRFFAERPEGSVSTLKIQRTQQEDSAVYLCASSLESGMDYGYTFGSGTRLTVV.

As concerns this clone: The sample holds other DNA sequences that translate to the same CDR3. The V call is TRBV19, the J call TRBJ1-6, with TRBD1 matching 7 bases. Germline CDR1 is LNHDA and CDR2 is SQIVND (reference sequence). Germline trimming cut 8 bases from V and 8 bases from J; bases unmatched to any gene: 3. This CDR3 comprises 12 residues. CDR3 bases: TGTGCCAGTCGCCAGGGGGATTCACCCCTCCACTTT. Translated, it gives CASRQGDSPLHF.

V and J are TRBV5-1 and TRBJ2-1, with 12 nucleotides matching TRBD1. The CDR3 is 14 amino acids. In germline, CDR1 is SGHRS, CDR2 YFSETQ. Trimming removed 4 bases from V and 9 bases from J; junction bases left unmatched: 5. DNA for the CDR3: TGCGCCAGCAGCATGGGACAGGGGGCGAGTGAGCAGTTCTTC. It translates to CASSMGQGASEQFF.

The genes are TRBV6-1 and TRBJ1-1, with D uncertain. Germline V gene lookup returns CDR1 MNHNS and CDR2 SASEGT. The V end was cut by 3 bases, the J end by 0 bases, with 5 bases between. The CDR3 has 13 amino acids. CDR3 DNA sequence: TGTGCCAGCAGTGAGAAGCTGAACACTGAAGCTTTCTTT. This gives the protein CASSEKLNTEAFF.

J is TRBJ2-1 and V is TRBV4-3, with 7 bases that match TRBD1. Germline V gives CDR1 LGHNA, CDR2 YSLEER. Losses at the gene ends were 1 base for V and 12 bases for J; bases not matched to a gene: 6. This CDR3 contains 13 residues. In nucleotides, the CDR3 is TGCGCCAGCAGCCAAGGTCACAGGGGTAGGCAGTTCTTC. Translation: CASSQGHRGRQFF.

The chain carries TRBV9 and TRBJ2-2; 7 bases are a match to TRBD2. The CDR3 has 14 residues. The germline CDR1 and CDR2 sequences are SGDLS and YYNGEE. Losses at the gene ends were 3 bases for V and 6 bases for J; bases not matched to a gene: 5. The CDR3 loop is CASSAGLFAGELFF. The CDR3, as DNA: TGTGCCAGCAGCGCGGGACTATTCGCCGGGGAGCTGTTTTTT. Combining the CDR3 with reference TRBV9 and TRBJ2-2 gives the whole variable domain DSGVTQTPKHLITATGQRVTLRCSPRSGDLSVYWYQQSLDQGLQFLIQYYNGEERAKGNILERFSAQQFPDLHSELNLSSLELGDSALYFCASSAGLFAGELFFGEGSRLTVL.

In DNA, the CDR3 is TGTGCCAGCTCACAGGACAGGGAATGGTATAGCAATCAGCCCCAGCATTTT. It is translated as CASSQDREWYSNQPQHF. This chain links TRBV18 with TRBJ1-5; 8 bases agree with TRBD1. Germline lookup yields CDR1 KGHSH and CDR2 LQKENI. V lost 4 bases and J lost 0; bases outside the gene matches: 8. The CDR3 runs to 17 residues. The whole variable domain, filled in from reference TRBV18 and TRBJ1-5, reads NAGVMQNPRHLVRRRGQEARLRCSPMKGHSHVYWYRQLPEEGLKFMVYLQKENIIDESGMPKERFSAEFPKEGPSILRIQQVVRGDSAAYFCASSQDREWYSNQPQHFGDGTRLSIL.

This CDR3 is CASSRGQNYGYTF. Here the CDR3 DNA reads TGCGCCAGCAGCCGGGGACAGAACTATGGCTACACCTTC. The chain employs TRBV5-1 and TRBJ1-2; 7 positions agree with TRBD1. V shed 4 bases and J 2 bases; nucleotides not matched to a gene: 2. This CDR3 is built from 13 residues. Looked up from germline, CDR1 is SGHRS and CDR2 is YFSETQ.

The rearrangement joins TRBV6-1 to TRBJ1-2; TRBD1 is a possible D gene (5 bases). This CDR3 region has 16 residues. Germline CDR1 and CDR2: MNHNS and SASEGT. The ends were cut back, 4 bases at V and 3 bases at J, with 18 bases in the middle. The CDR3 spells CASSAAGRLIDYGYTF. CDR3 in DNA: TGTGCCAGCAGTGCCGCGGGACGCCTCATTGACTATGGCTACACCTTC.

Worth noting for this clone: Other DNA sequences of this sample code for an identical CDR3. This chain joins TRBV2 and TRBJ1-4; D is uncertain. V lost 6 bases, J lost 7 bases, and 9 bases lay in between. Germline values: CDR1 SNHLY, CDR2 FYNNEI. The CDR3 has 12 amino acids. The DNA for the CDR3 is TGTGCCAGCAGAACGGGTTTTGAAAAACTGTTTTTT. This encodes CASRTGFEKLFF.

The chain uses TRBV11-3 and TRBJ1-1; the D is unclear. The ends were cut back, 1 base at V and 0 bases at J, with 6 bases in the middle. CDR1 and CDR2 (germline): SGHNT, YENEEA. The CDR3 has 14 amino acids. Here the CDR3 DNA reads TGTGCCAGCAGCTTAGGGCGGTTGAACACTGAAGCTTTCTTT. It encodes CASSLGRLNTEAFF.